This TCR beta chain derives from a study of T-cell memory formation after mild COVID-19. Only a few counts were recorded for this clonotype. Its target is not known. The CDR3 is made up of 10 amino acids. CDR1 is DFQATT and CDR2 is SNEGSKA in the germline V gene (reference sequence). The V end lost 0 bases, the J end lost 7 bases, and 3 bases lay between the germline ends. Study results and limitations: Most CD4+ clones that shrank were in CM and EM, while CD8+ ones turned up in EMRA. What remained unconfirmed was the SARS-CoV-2 specificity of second-wave clones peaking on day 37.

Constant-segment primers served in 5'RACE that generated TCR alpha and TCR beta cDNA libraries bearing sample barcodes and UMIs. TCRdb re-derived calls from the 5' RACE reads in MiXCR, one entry per CDR3 protein. In the table there are roughly 600,000 distinct CDR3 sequences, under 20% of which are singletons. The sequence came from an adult woman who had mild COVID-19 (a few samples of this study predate the infection). Cell type and time point are not known. The sample taken for sequencing was PBMCs or a T cell subset sorted from them (not recorded which). The chain carries TRBV20-1 and TRBJ1-2; D gene unclear. CDR3 loop: CSAREAGYTF. The DNA of the CDR3 is TGCAGTGCTAGAGAGGCTGGCTACACCTTC.